A single sample gave rise to the 3 T cell receptor beta chains below, sequenced in a study of blood T cell repertoires in COVID-19. TCRdb's table, derived via immunoSEQ multiplex PCR, lists solely in-frame clones and lacks some. The sample yields fewer than 70,000 clones, around 80% seen once. Source material: peripheral blood. The receptor source for this set is a woman aged 60 to 75 with acute or convalescent COVID-19.

CDR3 nucleotide sequence: TGCGCCAGCAGTGAGTCCGCCAGGGGGAAAACTGAAGCTTTCTTT. Translation: CASSESARGKTEAFF. The chain combines TRBV10-2 with TRBJ1-1; TRBD1 aligns across 7 bases. Germline CDR1 and CDR2: WSHSY and SAAADI. CDR3 length equals 15 residues. V shed 0 bases and J 5 bases; nucleotides not matched to a gene: 6.

There are a few counts of this clone. The genes are TRBV7-7 and TRBJ2-1; 11 bases match TRBD2. Germline CDR1 is SSHAT and CDR2 is FNYEAQ (reference sequence). After removal of 5 bases from V and 7 bases from J, the junction contained 4 bases not matched to a gene. The CDR3 consists of 14 residues. The CDR3 loop reads CASSPIAGGNEQFF. The CDR3 DNA reads TGTGCCAGCAGCCCGATAGCGGGGGGGAATGAGCAGTTCTTC.

The sample holds a few counts of this clone. The same CDR3 is also encoded by other DNA sequences in this sample. The chain couples TRBV4-2 to TRBJ2-7; 7 bases match TRBD2. J lost 0 bases, V lost 1 base, and 3 bases had no gene match. From germline, CDR1 is LGHNA and CDR2 YNFKEQ. The CDR3 is 15 residues long. CDR3 DNA: TGTGCCAGCAGCCAAGGGTCGGGGGGCTCCTACGAGCAGTACTTC. It encodes CASSQGSGGSYEQYF.